The T cell receptor (beta chain) described here comes from a study of beta chain features in type 1 diabetes. Trimming pared 0 bases from V and 4 bases from J, leaving 11 bases between. The V gene's germline CDR1 is SGDLS and CDR2 YYNGEE. The CDR3 is made up of 15 amino acids. This clone was detected a few times. Expressed TCRB transcripts got sequenced, as all isolated RNA was reverse transcribed. Only in-frame clones appear in the TCRdb table, and some are missing; sequencing was by immunoSEQ multiplex PCR. This sample yields 450,000 to 600,000 clones, of which roughly 31% are seen a single time; 0.05% to 0.065% belongs to the top ten.

The chain links TRBV9 to TRBJ1-3, with D perhaps matching TRBD1 (6 bases). Sequenced material: naive CD4+ T cells from blood. This receptor was identified in a man aged 18 to 30 in good health. This CDR3 is CASSVGGGSGNTIYF. The CDR3 nucleotides read TGTGCCAGCAGCGTAGGAGGGGGTTCCGGAAACACCATATATTTT.